This T cell receptor beta chain is from a study of blood T cell repertoires in COVID-19. Repertoires were generated with immunoSEQ multiplex PCR, while TCRdb's copy carries only in-frame clones and drops some. The repertoire consists of about 200,000 clones, with 70% to 90% occurring once and the leading ten covering around 8%. Germline lookup yields CDR1 MRHNA and CDR2 SNTAGT. Trimming took 4 bases from V and 4 from J; bases not matched to a gene: 6. The CDR3 sequence is 15 residues long. This sequence originates from a woman younger than 30 who had recovered from COVID-19. Sequencing was done on a sample of PBMCs or T cells enriched from blood (not recorded which). V usage is TRBV6-4 and J usage is TRBJ2-3; 9 bases align to TRBD1. The CDR3, as DNA: TGTGCCAGCAGTGGGACGGGACAGGGTTCAGATACGCAGTATTTT. This codes for CASSGTGQGSDTQYF.